This T cell receptor beta chain was recovered during a study of T cell responses to AZD1222 COVID-19 vaccine (dated by TCRdb to about 2021). Turning to the overall study: AZD1222 recipients whose second dose came at about 4 weeks and those whose second dose came at about 12 weeks were combined into one group, since spike-specific TCR depth and breadth did not differ between the two schedules. TCR sequencing covered 233 trial participants: 200 to 220 given two doses of AZD1222 and 26 given two doses of MenACWY control vaccine. Trial participants were enrolled by age into subgroups of 18-55, 56-69 and 70-plus years, and about 150, 27 and 61 TCR-sequenced participants, respectively, were included in these subgroups.

In the paper's terms, the time point label means: baseline before first vaccination. Vaccinee samples were obtained from the UK trials COV001 and COV002, which included a single-blind randomized controlled phase 2/3 trial of AZD1222 (ChAdOx1 nCoV-19) in healthy adults. For TCRbeta chain sequencing, PBMC samples from trial participants were taken at day 0 and at day 28 after the second dose. The CDR3 regions of human TCRbeta chains were subjected to immunosequencing. The paper's processing steps were these. Repertoire TCRs were checked for matches against a reference library of SARS-CoV-2-specific TCRs that had been generated using the MIRA antigen-specificity platform. Breadth was defined as the fraction of unique TCRs that were SARS-CoV-2-associated, and depth was defined as the fraction of total T cells that were SARS-CoV-2-associated. Using the MIRA data, each spike-specific TCR was assigned both to the spike region to which the TCR was reactive and to a CD4 or CD8 class. Log10-transformed breadth and depth values were compared by one-way ANOVA with Sidak's multiple comparisons tests. Not all clones reach the TCRdb copy of this immuneACCESS table, which keeps in-frame sequences only. Checked studies attribute under half of the gap to unresolved V genes and leave the rest unexplained. V, J and clone size reflect that table, while D and trimming were determined from the DNA. Recorded for this sample are 170,000 or so clones; less than 95% of them occurred a single time. The leading ten clones occupy about 1.6% of the sample.

What the authors observed across the whole study: A significant rise in spike-specific TCR breadth and depth was observed after two AZD1222 doses relative to day 0 and relative to MenACWY recipients. CD4 TCRs associated with the vaccine covered the entire spike protein, and the dominant responses were in regions 160-218 and 743-854. In the small 56-69-year group, the increase in depth fell short of significance, most likely because of low power. Conclusions about previously exposed vaccinees are limited because only six or seven AZD1222 recipients were SARS-CoV-2 seropositive at baseline. Epitopes outside the regions mutated in the B.1.351 and B.1.1.7 variants were reportedly recognized by nearly half of the unique spike-specific TCRs. Because no day 14 peak-response samples were available, repertoires were characterized only after the peak T cell response. Most participants were white British and females outnumbered males, and the authors suggested that clonal diversity may have been underestimated.

The CDR3 goes from the cysteine to the phenylalanine over 17 residues. CDR3 DNA only is kept here, 51 bases in frame from base 1. CDR1 and CDR2, looked up from the germline V gene (reference sequence), are LGHDT and YNNKEL. With regard to this clone: What antigen it recognizes has not been identified. An end of the junction differs from the germline gene, which may be a read error.

Sample: peripheral blood, taken on day 0 of AZD1222 vaccination. Recombination connected TRBV3-1 (or the pseudogene TRBV3-2) to TRBJ2-5; TRBD1 might be the D gene, on 5 matching bases. This TCR was sampled from an adult in good health. The CDR3 in this case is CASSQDYRRVSREAQYF. The nucleotide sequence reads TGTGCCAGCAGCCAAGATTACCGCAGGGTATCAAGAGAGGCCCAGTACTTC.